This TCR beta chain was identified during a study of blood T cell repertoires in COVID-19. Study-wide context: COVID-19 samples collected from the United States, Italy and Spain covered acute and convalescent phases. Sample material is recorded as cDNA or gDNA derived from T cells, B-cell-depleted T cells, or PBMCs.

In the original processing: How many nucleated cells were present was estimated from reference gene primer amplification. This table comes from immunoSEQ multiplex PCR, and its TCRdb copy is limited to in-frame clones, with some not included. The V and J calls and clone size were taken over from that table, and D and trimming were inferred from the DNA. The top ten clones hold roughly 4% of a sample with about 270,000 clones, 88% of them seen once. A few counts support this clone. The CDR3 consists of 16 residues. Germline lookup yields CDR1 SEHNR and CDR2 FQNEAQ (reference sequence). V lost 1 base, J lost 2 bases, and 3 bases stayed unmatched.

This clonotype was obtained from a man aged 55 to 70 who had recovered from COVID-19. V and J are TRBV7-9 and TRBJ1-5; 9 nucleotides agree with TRBD1. Sequencing was performed on peripheral blood. In DNA, the CDR3 is TGTGCCAGCAGCTTAGGACAGGGGGTCGGCAATCAGCCCCAGCATTTT. This translates into CASSLGQGVGNQPQHF.